This TCR beta chain comes out of a study of OX40 agonist ivuxolimab in advanced cancers. Study-level background: Patients took ivuxolimab, an agonistic anti-OX40 (CD134) antibody.

Patients who had autoimmune disease history or got systemic immunosuppression were left out. Remarks on this clone: Its antigen remains unknown.

Only in-frame clones appear in the TCRdb table, and some are missing; sequencing was by immunoSEQ multiplex PCR. The sample includes 50,000 to 85,000 clones, roughly 87% seen only once; the top ten take 2%. Study conclusions and caveats: Within 6 weeks, CD4+ and CD8+ blood T cells expanded clonally at 0.1 to 3.0 mg/kg. Compared with CD4+, CD8+ T cells on average had more expanded clones.

Germline trimming cut 2 bases from V and 3 bases from J; bases unmatched to any gene: 1. Germline loops: CDR1 SGHVS, CDR2 FNYEAQ. The CDR3 is 13 residues long. The receptor comes from an adult with an advanced solid tumor such as melanoma, head and neck, liver or kidney cancer. The sample consisted of CD4+ or CD8+ T cells sorted from blood, taken in a trial of the OX40 agonist ivuxolimab. The gene calls are TRBV7-6 and TRBJ2-7; 7 bases match TRBD1. CDR3 nucleotides: TGTGCCAGCAGCTTATCAGGGGGCTACGAGCAGTACTTC. Translated, it gives CASSLSGGYEQYF.